This T cell receptor beta chain comes out of a study of blood T cells in healthy people across ages. V dropped 3 bases and J dropped 8 bases, with 11 bases sitting between them. CDR3 length: 13 amino acids. CDR1 and CDR2 (germline): SGHAT, FQNNGV. Through a sample-barcoded 5' primer and a J-beta primer mix, a second PCR was run for roughly 7 to 11 cycles. Each cDNA molecule was tagged by a template-switch adaptor with 12 random nucleotides. TCRdb fed the 5' RACE reads into MiXCR, producing one record per CDR3 protein. The top ten clones hold roughly 19% of a sample with 650,000 to 800,000 distinct CDR3 sequences, roughly 44% of them seen once. Study observations and caveats: Unsorted PBMCs prevented conclusive naive versus antigen-experienced comparison.

This clonotype was found a few times. The antigen is unknown. The chain links TRBV11-2 to TRBJ2-1; no clear D. What was sequenced was blood. The TCR originated in a man aged 55 to 69 in good health. CDR3 in amino acids: CASSFRPADEQFF. CDR3 bases: TGTGCCAGCAGCTTCCGTCCAGCCGATGAGCAGTTCTTC.